This is a list of T cell receptor beta chains from one sample in a study of vaccination and CD4 T cells after COVID-19. These receptors have no known antigen. TCRdb recomputed calls from the PCR reads with MiXCR, one row per CDR3 protein. The sample yields approximately 9,000 distinct CDR3 sequences, more than 35% seen once. Sequenced sample: CD4+ T cells from blood, cultured in vitro. All receptors derive from a human donor in good health. Both conserved end residues are trimmed from each CDR3. The order of the fields is V gene, J gene, CDR3 protein.

v_gene: TRBV20-1; j_gene: TRBJ2-1; CDR3aa: SARDWAKKQF
v_gene: TRBV20-1; j_gene: TRBJ2-7; CDR3aa: SAEATRGSYEQY
v_gene: TRBV28; j_gene: TRBJ1-2; CDR3aa: ASSRGAGYGYT
v_gene: TRBV7-2; j_gene: TRBJ2-3; CDR3aa: ASSSQGTGHTDTQY
v_gene: TRBV11-2; j_gene: TRBJ1-1; CDR3aa: ASSRVPGGRTEAF
v_gene: TRBV5-1; j_gene: TRBJ2-1; CDR3aa: ASRLAMGNEQF
v_gene: TRBV20-1; j_gene: TRBJ1-1; CDR3aa: RVLQGNTEAF
v_gene: TRBV20-1; j_gene: TRBJ2-1; CDR3aa: SATTSGTYNEQF
v_gene: TRBV20-1; j_gene: TRBJ2-7; CDR3aa: SASWGAGVREQY
v_gene: TRBV4-3; j_gene: TRBJ1-2; CDR3aa: ASSRTEGGHYGYT
v_gene: TRBV12-3/TRBV12-4; j_gene: TRBJ1-1; CDR3aa: ASSLIQGGPEAF
v_gene: TRBV6-1; j_gene: TRBJ1-2; CDR3aa: ASSEARSANYGYT